This record looks at one TCR beta chain sequence and its context. The antigen is unknown. This sample was included in a study of response to subunit inactivated influenza vaccine. Study-level findings and limits: Researchers suggested that each seasonal influenza vaccination recruits few new T cells.

TCRdb reprocessed the RT-PCR reads via MiXCR and lists one record per CDR3 protein. Of about 700,000 distinct CDR3 sequences listed, more than 15% are singletons. Specimen: PBMCs from blood, collected 11 to 12 days after vaccination. The TCR comes from a middle-aged man who received an inactivated influenza vaccine.

CDR3 loop: CASSQVGQGTYEQYF. The DNA of the CDR3 is TGCGCCAGCAGCCAAGTGGGACAGGGGACCTACGAGCAGTACTTC. This chain uses TRBV4-1 with TRBJ2-7; TRBD1 aligns across 10 bases. CDR3 length: 15 residues. V was clipped by 1 base and J by 2 bases; unmatched bases: 2. Germline V gene lookup returns CDR1 MGHRA and CDR2 YSYEKL.